The clone carrying this TCR beta chain was found a few times. Its specificity is not known. V trimming: 6 bases; J trimming: 4 bases; junction bases outside the gene matches: 10. Germline V gene lookup returns CDR1 ENHRY and CDR2 SYGVKD. There are 16 residues in the CDR3. This specimen comes from a study of beta chain features in type 1 diabetes. The study, taken as a whole, reports: Lower insertion and higher deletion counts appeared at VDJ junctions in type 1 diabetes patients.

Of the isolated RNA, all was reverse transcribed, and so the sequenced material was expressed TCRB transcripts. TCRdb keeps only in-frame clones here, not all; method: immunoSEQ multiplex PCR. The data show under 250,000 clones, about 30% seen once. The chain combines TRBV10-3 with TRBJ1-1; TRBD1 agrees at 11 bases. This clonotype was sampled from a man aged 25 to 40 in good health. Material for sequencing was central memory CD4+ T cells from blood. The CDR3 DNA follows: TGTGCCATCAGACCGGGACAGGGGGGAATGGGCACTGAAGCTTTCTTT. Translating gives CAIRPGQGGMGTEAFF.